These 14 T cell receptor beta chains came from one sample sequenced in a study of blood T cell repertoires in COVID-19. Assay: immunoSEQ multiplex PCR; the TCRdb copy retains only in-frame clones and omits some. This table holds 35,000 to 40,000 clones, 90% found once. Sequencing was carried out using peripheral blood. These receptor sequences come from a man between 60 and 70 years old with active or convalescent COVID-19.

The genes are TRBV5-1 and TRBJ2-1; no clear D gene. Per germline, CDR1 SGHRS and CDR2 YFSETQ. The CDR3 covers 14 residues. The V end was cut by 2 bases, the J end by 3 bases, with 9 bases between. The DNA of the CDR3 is TGCGCCAGCAGCTTCGAGCAGGACTACAATGAGCAGTTCTTC. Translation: CASSFEQDYNEQFF.

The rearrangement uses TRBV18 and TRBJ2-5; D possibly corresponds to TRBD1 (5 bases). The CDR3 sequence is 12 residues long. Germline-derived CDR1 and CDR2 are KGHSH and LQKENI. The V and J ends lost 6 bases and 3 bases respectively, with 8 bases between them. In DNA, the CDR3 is TGTGCCAGCTCCTTAGGGGAAGAGACCCAGTACTTC. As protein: CASSLGEETQYF.

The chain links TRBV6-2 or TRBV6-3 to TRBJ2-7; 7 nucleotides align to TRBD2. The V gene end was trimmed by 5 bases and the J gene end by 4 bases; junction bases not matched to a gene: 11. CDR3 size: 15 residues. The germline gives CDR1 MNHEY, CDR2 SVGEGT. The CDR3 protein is CASSPHERGKYEQYF. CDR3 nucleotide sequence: TGTGCCAGCAGTCCCCATGAGCGGGGCAAGTACGAGCAGTACTTC.

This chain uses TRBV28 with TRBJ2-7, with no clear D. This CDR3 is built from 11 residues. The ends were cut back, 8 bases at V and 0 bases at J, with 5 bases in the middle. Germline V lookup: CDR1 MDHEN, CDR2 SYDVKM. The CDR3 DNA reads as TGTGCCAGCGGCCTCTCCTACGAGCAGTACTTC. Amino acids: CASGLSYEQYF.

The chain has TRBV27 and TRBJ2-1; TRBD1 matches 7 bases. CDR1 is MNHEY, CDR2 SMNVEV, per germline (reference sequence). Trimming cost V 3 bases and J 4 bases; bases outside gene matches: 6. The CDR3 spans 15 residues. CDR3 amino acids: CASSLAGTAYNEQFF. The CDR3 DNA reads TGTGCCAGCAGTTTGGCCGGGACAGCATACAATGAGCAGTTCTTC.

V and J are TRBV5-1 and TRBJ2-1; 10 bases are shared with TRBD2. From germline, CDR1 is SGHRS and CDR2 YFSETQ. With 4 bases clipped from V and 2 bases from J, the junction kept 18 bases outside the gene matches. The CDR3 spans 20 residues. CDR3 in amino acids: CASSMGQLAIAGGPYNEQFF. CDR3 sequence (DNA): TGCGCCAGCAGCATGGGCCAACTTGCCATAGCGGGAGGTCCCTACAATGAGCAGTTCTTC.

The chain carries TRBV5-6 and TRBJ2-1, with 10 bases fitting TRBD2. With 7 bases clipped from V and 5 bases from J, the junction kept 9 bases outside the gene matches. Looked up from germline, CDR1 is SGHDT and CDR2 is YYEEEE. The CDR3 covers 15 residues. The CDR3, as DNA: TGTGCCAGCGGCGATACTAGCGGGACCAACAATGAGCAGTTCTTC. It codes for CASGDTSGTNNEQFF.

In DNA, the CDR3 is TGTGCCAGCAGTCCGTCGGGAGTTTACGAGCAGTACTTC. Its translation: CASSPSGVYEQYF. The chain uses TRBV6-5 and TRBJ2-7, with D possibly matching TRBD2 (6 bases). CDR3 length equals 13 residues. The germline V and J ends were trimmed by 5 bases and 4 bases, with 12 bases remaining between them. CDR1 MNHEY and CDR2 SVGAGI come from the germline V gene.

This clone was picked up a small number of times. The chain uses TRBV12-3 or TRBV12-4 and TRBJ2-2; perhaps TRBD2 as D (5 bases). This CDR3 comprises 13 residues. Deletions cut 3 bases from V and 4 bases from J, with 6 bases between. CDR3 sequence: CASSFSATGELFF. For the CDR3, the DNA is TGTGCCAGCAGTTTTAGCGCCACCGGGGAGCTGTTTTTT.

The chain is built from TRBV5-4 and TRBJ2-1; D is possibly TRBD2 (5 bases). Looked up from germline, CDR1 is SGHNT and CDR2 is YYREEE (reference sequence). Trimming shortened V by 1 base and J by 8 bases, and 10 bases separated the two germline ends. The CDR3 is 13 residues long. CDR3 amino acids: CASSLWGSDEQFF. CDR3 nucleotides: TGTGCCAGCAGCTTGTGGGGTAGCGATGAGCAGTTCTTC.

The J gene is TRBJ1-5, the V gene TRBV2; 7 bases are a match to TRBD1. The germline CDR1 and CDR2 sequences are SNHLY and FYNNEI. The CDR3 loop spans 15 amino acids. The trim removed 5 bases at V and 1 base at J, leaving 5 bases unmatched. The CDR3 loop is CASSNRDRSNQPQHF. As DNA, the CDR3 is TGTGCCAGCAGTAACCGGGACAGAAGCAATCAGCCCCAGCATTTT.

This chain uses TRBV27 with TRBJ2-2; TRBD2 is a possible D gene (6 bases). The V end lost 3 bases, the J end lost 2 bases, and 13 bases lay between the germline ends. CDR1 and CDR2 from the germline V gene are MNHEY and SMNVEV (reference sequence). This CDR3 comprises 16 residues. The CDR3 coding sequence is TGTGCCAGCAGTTTTCTACTAGCCCGCAACACCGGGGAGCTGTTTTTT. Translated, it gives CASSFLLARNTGELFF.

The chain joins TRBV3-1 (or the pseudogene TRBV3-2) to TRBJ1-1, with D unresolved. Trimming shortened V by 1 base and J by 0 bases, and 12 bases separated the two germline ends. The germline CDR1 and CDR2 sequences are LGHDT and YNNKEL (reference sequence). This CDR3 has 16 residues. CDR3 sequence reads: CASSQGVPGLNTEAFF. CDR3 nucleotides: TGTGCCAGCAGCCAAGGGGTCCCAGGCCTGAACACTGAAGCTTTCTTT.

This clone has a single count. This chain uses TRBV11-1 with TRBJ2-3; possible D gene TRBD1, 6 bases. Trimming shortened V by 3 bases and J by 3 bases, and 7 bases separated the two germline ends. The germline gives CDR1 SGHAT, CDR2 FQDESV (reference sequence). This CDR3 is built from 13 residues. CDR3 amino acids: CASSFTGTDTQYF. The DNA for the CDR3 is TGTGCCAGCAGCTTCACAGGGACAGATACGCAGTATTTT.